The 15 T cell receptor beta chains below come from one sample, sequenced in a study of cytomegalovirus exposure and HLA in healthy donors. PCR primers comprised 60 Vbeta and 13 Jbeta primers. Method: immunoSEQ multiplex PCR; TCRdb's copy keeps in-frame clones and lacks some. This sample has approximately 110,000 clones; 73% occur once, and the top ten carry around 4.8%. Specimen: PBMCs. These receptors originate from a man aged 55 to 70 in good health and CMV-seropositive.

The V gene is TRBV6-6, the J gene TRBJ1-5, with a tentative D call TRBD1 (5 bases). The germline CDR1 and CDR2 sequences are MNHNY and SVGAGI (reference sequence). There are 12 residues in the CDR3. V shed 6 bases and J shed 9 bases, with 12 bases lying between them. CDR3 residues: CASSRDQGPQHF. In DNA form, the CDR3 reads TGTGCCAGCAGCCGAGACCAGGGGCCCCAGCATTTT.

The rearrangement links TRBV4-1 to TRBJ2-5, with D possibly matching TRBD2 (6 bases). Germline-derived CDR1 and CDR2 are MGHRA and YSYEKL. The CDR3 has 15 residues. Trimming pared 0 bases from V and 7 bases from J, leaving 15 bases between. The DNA of the CDR3 is TGCGCCAGCAGCCAAGACGGGAGTTGGAGGGGGACCCAGTACTTC. This sequence encodes CASSQDGSWRGTQYF.

The V call is TRBV18, the J call TRBJ2-5; 8 nucleotides align to TRBD2. Germline CDR1 is KGHSH and CDR2 is LQKENI. Trimming removed 2 bases from V and 4 bases from J; junction bases left unmatched: 3. The length of the CDR3 is 14 residues. The CDR3 reads CASSPSAGGETQYF. In DNA, the CDR3 is TGTGCCAGCTCACCATCGGCGGGGGGAGAGACCCAGTACTTC.

The rearrangement uses TRBV5-1 and TRBJ2-7; no reliable D call. The CDR3 has 11 residues. The germline gives CDR1 SGHRS, CDR2 YFSETQ. The V end lost 2 bases, the J end lost 6 bases, and 6 bases lay between the germline ends. For the CDR3, the DNA is TGCGCCAGCAGCTTCAGGTCCGAGCAGTACTTC. This sequence encodes CASSFRSEQYF.

The chain is built from TRBV2 and TRBJ1-3; TRBD1 is a possible D gene (5 bases). The CDR3 length is 15 residues. The V gene's germline CDR1 is SNHLY and CDR2 FYNNEI. V was shortened by 1 base and J by 2 bases, with 9 bases between the two germline ends. CDR3 bases: TGTGCCAGCAGTGAAGGGTTGGGGCCTGGAAACACCATATATTTT. This translates into CASSEGLGPGNTIYF.

This clone was observed a single time. V and J are TRBV2 and TRBJ1-5; the D is unclear. The CDR3 has 14 amino acids. CDR1 is SNHLY and CDR2 is FYNNEI in the germline V gene. The V and J ends lost 3 bases and 6 bases respectively, with 12 bases between them. CDR3 coding DNA: TGTGCCAGCAGTGACCGCCAGTATCTTCAGCCCCAGCATTTT. As protein: CASSDRQYLQPQHF.

The chain carries TRBV7-2 and TRBJ2-7, with 7 bases that match TRBD2. This CDR3 has 14 amino acids. The trim removed 3 bases at V and 2 bases at J, leaving 4 bases unmatched. CDR1 SGHTA and CDR2 FQGNSA come from the germline V gene. The CDR3 coding sequence is TGTGCCAGCAGCTTCAAACGGGGGGCCTACGAGCAGTACTTC. Protein sequence: CASSFKRGAYEQYF.

The V call is TRBV5-1, the J call TRBJ2-1, with D possibly TRBD2 on 7 matching bases. The CDR3 runs to 15 residues. The V and J ends lost 1 base and 4 bases respectively, with 12 bases between them. Germline V lookup: CDR1 SGHRS, CDR2 YFSETQ. The CDR3 DNA reads TGCGCCAGCAGCTTGAGGGGGGGCCAGTACAATGAGCAGTTCTTC. Its protein is CASSLRGGQYNEQFF.

The genes are TRBV7-9 and TRBJ1-2; TRBD1 is a possible D gene (5 bases). The V gene's germline CDR1 is SEHNR and CDR2 FQNEAQ (reference sequence). The CDR3 has 17 amino acids. V was shortened by 4 bases and J by 3 bases, with 21 bases between the two germline ends. The CDR3 protein is CASSSTLGQKDHYGYTF. The CDR3 bases are TGTGCCAGCAGCTCAACGCTAGGACAAAAAGACCACTATGGCTACACCTTC.

J is TRBJ2-1 and V is TRBV19; perhaps TRBD1 as D (6 bases). Germline V gene lookup returns CDR1 LNHDA and CDR2 SQIVND (reference sequence). CDR3 length: 15 residues. V gave up 3 bases and J gave up 4 bases, with 13 bases separating them. CDR3 bases: TGTGCCAGTAGTATTACGGGACACCAATACAATGAGCAGTTCTTC. This gives the protein CASSITGHQYNEQFF.

This clone was recorded only once. The gene calls are TRBV2 and TRBJ2-1; a weak D match, TRBD2 (6 bases). The V gene lost 5 bases and the J gene lost 0 bases, with 14 bases spanning the gap. This CDR3 has 16 amino acids. Per germline, CDR1 SNHLY and CDR2 FYNNEI. The CDR3 region is CASSRRRGSSYNEQFF. CDR3 in DNA: TGTGCCAGCAGTCGAAGGAGGGGTAGCTCCTACAATGAGCAGTTCTTC.

The V call is TRBV30, the J call TRBJ1-4, with TRBD1 as a possible D gene (5 bases). The CDR3 contains 14 residues. The germline CDR1 and CDR2 sequences are GTSNPN and SVGIG (reference sequence). Trimming stripped 3 bases from V and 8 bases from J, with 16 bases between. The CDR3 region is CAWSLFGRGEKLFF. CDR3 DNA sequence: TGTGCCTGGAGCCTCTTTGGTCGGGGGGAAAAACTGTTTTTT.

CDR3 sequence reads: CASSSRHHYGYTF. The CDR3 DNA reads as TGTGCCAGCAGCTCCCGACACCACTATGGCTACACCTTC. This rearrangement joins TRBV9 to TRBJ1-2, with D unresolved. The CDR3 length is 13 residues. Trimming shortened V by 4 bases and J by 3 bases, and 10 bases separated the two germline ends. In germline, CDR1 is SGDLS, CDR2 YYNGEE. Using reference TRBV9 and TRBJ1-2 for the parts outside the CDR3, the full variable domain is DSGVTQTPKHLITATGQRVTLRCSPRSGDLSVYWYQQSLDQGLQFLIQYYNGEERAKGNILERFSAQQFPDLHSELNLSSLELGDSALYFCASSSRHHYGYTFGSGTRLTVV.

This chain links TRBV23-1 with TRBJ2-5, with D possibly being TRBD2 (6 bases). TRBV23-1 is annotated as an ORF whose role is uncertain. V lost 0 bases and J 7 bases, leaving 15 bases between the germline ends. The CDR3 contains 15 residues. CDR3 DNA sequence: TGCGCCAGCAGTCAATCTGGGCCGGGGGAAGGGACCCAGTACTTC. Encoded protein: CASSQSGPGEGTQYF.

In its sample, this clone was seen a few times. The V and J genes are TRBV10-3 and TRBJ1-6; D call uncertain. CDR1 and CDR2 (germline): ENHRY, SYGVKD. Trimming took 6 bases from V and 14 from J, leaving 23 bases between them. The CDR3 is made up of 15 amino acids. The CDR3 bases are TGTGCCATCAGAAACCCGAAAAAAGGAGTTGCGACCCTCCACTTT. Translation: CAIRNPKKGVATLHF.